A single sample is the source of the 17 T cell receptor beta chains below, sequenced in a study of beta chain features in type 1 diabetes. As every portion of the isolated RNA was reverse transcribed, the sequencing read expressed TCRB transcripts. Some clones are missing from TCRdb's copy, which holds only in-frame ones; the method was immunoSEQ multiplex PCR. Of around 99,000 clones listed, 40% are singletons. Material: stem cell memory CD4+ T cells from blood. The receptors here all came from a young woman in good health.

This clone occurred a few times. V and J are TRBV29-1 and TRBJ2-5, with 8 bases fitting TRBD2. The end of the DNA is better explained by TRBJ2-7, so the J call may be wrong. This CDR3 has 15 amino acids. Germline V gene data show CDR1 as SQVTM and CDR2 as ANQGSEA. The CDR3 here is CSVEDSSGGPYEQYF. As DNA, the CDR3 is TGCAGCGTTGAAGATTCGAGCGGGGGACCCTACGAGCAGTACTTC.

Only a few counts were recorded for this clone. The genes are TRBV29-1 and TRBJ1-1; possibly TRBD1 for D (5 bases). This CDR3 has 14 residues. The V and J ends lost 1 base and 3 bases respectively, with 12 bases between them. CDR1 and CDR2 (germline): SQVTM, ANQGSEA. The CDR3 reads CSVEGQGGYTEAFF. The CDR3 nucleotides read TGCAGCGTTGAAGGGCAGGGTGGCTACACTGAAGCTTTCTTT.

The chain joins TRBV28 to TRBJ1-2; 11 positions match TRBD1. The CDR3 is 13 amino acids. Germline V gives CDR1 MDHEN, CDR2 SYDVKM. J gave up 5 bases and V 5 bases, and 1 base lay outside the gene matches. CDR3 residues: CASSGDRGYGYTF. The DNA of the CDR3 is TGTGCCAGCAGTGGGGACAGGGGGTATGGCTACACCTTC.

This clone was detected only a few times. The chain joins TRBV30 to TRBJ2-7, with D perhaps TRBD2 (5 bases). This CDR3 is built from 15 residues. V was clipped by 0 bases and J by 0 bases, with 12 bases between them. Germline CDR1 and CDR2: GTSNPN and SVGIG (reference sequence). CDR3 sequence reads: CAWSVSAVSSYEQYF. The CDR3 DNA is TGTGCCTGGAGTGTTTCAGCGGTATCCTCCTACGAGCAGTACTTC. The full variable domain, in which reference TRBV30 and TRBJ2-7 provide the parts outside the CDR3, is SQTIHQWPATLVQPVGSPLSLECTVEGTSNPNLYWYRQAAGRGLQLLFYSVGIGQISSEVPQNLSASRPQDRQFILSSKKLLLSDSGFYLCAWSVSAVSSYEQYFGPGTRLTVT.

The chain links TRBV2 to TRBJ2-1; D gene ambiguous. Trimming cost V 7 bases and J 4 bases, with 5 bases left between them. The CDR3 covers 11 residues. The germline V gene has CDR1 SNHLY and CDR2 FYNNEI. The CDR3 sequence is CASTVYNEQFF. CDR3 DNA: TGTGCCAGCACCGTATACAATGAGCAGTTCTTC.

This clone has a handful of counts. The V call is TRBV7-9, the J call TRBJ1-1; a possible D gene is TRBD1 (5 bases). Deletions cut 5 bases from V and 7 bases from J, with 11 bases between. CDR3 length: 12 amino acids. Looked up from germline, CDR1 is SEHNR and CDR2 is FQNEAQ (reference sequence). The CDR3 loop reads CASSVGLGEAFF. The CDR3 nucleotides are TGTGCCAGCAGCGTGGGGCTGGGTGAAGCTTTCTTT.

There are a few counts of this clone. The gene calls are TRBV5-1 and TRBJ2-7; tentative D call: TRBD2 (5 bases). V lost 0 bases and J 5 bases, leaving 6 bases between the germline ends. Germline V lookup: CDR1 SGHRS, CDR2 YFSETQ. The length of the CDR3 is 12 residues. The CDR3 bases are TGCGCCAGCAGCTTGGGACTAAACGAGCAGTACTTC. Translating gives CASSLGLNEQYF.

This clone was observed a few times. The chain employs TRBV4-2 and TRBJ2-2, with 10 nucleotides matching TRBD2. The V gene end was trimmed by 2 bases and the J gene end by 7 bases; junction bases not matched to a gene: 16. The CDR3 is 19 residues long. Germline V gene sequence: CDR1 LGHNA, CDR2 YNFKEQ. CDR3 region: CASSQIFGTRAGGGGELFF. DNA of the CDR3: TGTGCCAGCAGCCAAATATTTGGAACCCGAGCGGGAGGGGGCGGGGAGCTGTTTTTT.

This chain connects TRBV29-1 to TRBJ1-1; tentative D call: TRBD1 (5 bases). V was trimmed by 7 bases and J by 4 bases, leaving 19 bases between them. The germline gives CDR1 SQVTM, CDR2 ANQGSEA. The CDR3 length is 14 residues. The CDR3 sequence is CSASRAGGFTEAFF. Here the CDR3 DNA reads TGCAGCGCCTCGCGTGCGGGGGGGTTCACTGAAGCTTTCTTT. The variable domain in full, completed from reference TRBV29-1 and TRBJ1-1, reads SAVISQKPSRDICQRGTSLTIQCQVDSQVTMMFWYRQQPGQSLTLIATANQGSEATYESGFVIDKFPISRPNLTFSTLTVSNMSPEDSSIYLCSASRAGGFTEAFFGQGTRLTVV.

The chain recombines TRBV29-1 with TRBJ2-7; TRBD1 aligns across 8 bases. Trimming at V came to 6 bases and at J to 2 bases, leaving 6 bases not matched to a gene. Germline V gene lookup returns CDR1 SQVTM and CDR2 ANQGSEA. The CDR3 covers 13 residues. As DNA, the CDR3 is TGCAGCGTCCAAGGACAGGGTACCTACGAGCAGTACTTC. Amino acid sequence: CSVQGQGTYEQYF.

This chain connects TRBV5-1 to TRBJ1-1; no firm D call. This CDR3 region has 13 residues. The germline V gene has CDR1 SGHRS and CDR2 YFSETQ. V lost 2 bases, J lost 4 bases, and 9 bases lay in between. The CDR3 loop reads CASSFWQRTEAFF. In DNA form, the CDR3 reads TGCGCCAGCAGCTTTTGGCAACGCACTGAAGCTTTCTTT.

This clone turned up a few times. The chain uses TRBV7-3 and TRBJ1-1; 7 bases map to TRBD1. Germline V gives CDR1 SGHTA, CDR2 FQGTGA. This CDR3 region has 13 residues. V lost 3 bases to trimming and J lost 5 bases; unmatched junction nucleotides: 3. CDR3 sequence (DNA): TGTGCCAGCAGCTTCTCCAGGGGGACTGAAGCTTTCTTT. Its translation: CASSFSRGTEAFF. The full variable domain, completed using reference TRBV7-3 and TRBJ1-1, is GAGVSQTPSNKVTEKGKYVELRCDPISGHTALYWYRQSLGQGPEFLIYFQGTGAADDSGLPNDRFFAVRPEGSVSTLKIQRTERGDSAVYLCASSFSRGTEAFFGQGTRLTVV.

The chain is built from TRBV5-5 and TRBJ2-1; D uncertain. Deletions cut 1 base from V and 9 bases from J, with 17 bases between. Per germline, CDR1 SGHKS and CDR2 YYEKEE (reference sequence). The CDR3 runs to 15 residues. The CDR3 here is CASSLTAGIGIEQFF. As DNA, the CDR3 is TGTGCCAGCAGCTTGACGGCAGGTATAGGCATTGAGCAGTTCTTC.

The chain joins TRBV10-3 to TRBJ2-1, with D hard to call. From germline, CDR1 is ENHRY and CDR2 SYGVKD. The CDR3 is made up of 13 amino acids. Trimming stripped 8 bases from V and 5 bases from J, with 13 bases between. The CDR3 DNA sequence: TGTGCCATCCTACTCACCGTAAACAATGAGCAGTTCTTC. Residues: CAILLTVNNEQFF.

This clone was found a few times. The V and J genes are TRBV5-1 and TRBJ2-2; 9 bases are shared with TRBD1. The CDR3 runs 17 residues. Germline loops: CDR1 SGHRS, CDR2 YFSETQ. The ends lost 4 bases at V and 3 bases at J; junction bases unmatched: 10. The CDR3 spells CASSTLQGAVHTGELFF. The CDR3 DNA reads as TGCGCCAGCAGCACTCTACAGGGGGCGGTACACACCGGGGAGCTGTTTTTT.

The chain has TRBV25-1 and TRBJ2-1, with 9 bases identical to TRBD1. The length of the CDR3 is 17 residues. Germline V CDR1 and CDR2: MGHDK, SYGVNS. Trimming at V came to 5 bases and at J to 3 bases, leaving 11 bases not matched to a gene. CDR3 coding DNA: TGTGCCAGCAGTTCGGACAGGGGCCCGCCCATCTACAATGAGCAGTTCTTC. Translated, it gives CASSSDRGPPIYNEQFF. Based on the CDR3 plus reference TRBV25-1 and TRBJ2-1, the full variable domain is EADIYQTPRYLVIGTGKKITLECSQTMGHDKMYWYQQDPGMELHLIHYSYGVNSTEKGDLSSESTVSRIRTEHFPLTLESARPSHTSQYLCASSSDRGPPIYNEQFFGPGTRLTVL.

This clone appeared a few times. This chain links TRBV6-6 with TRBJ2-7, with D uncertain. Per germline, CDR1 MNHNY and CDR2 SVGAGI (reference sequence). CDR3 size: 14 residues. V lost 0 bases to trimming and J lost 1 base, with 7 bases between them. The CDR3 DNA reads TGTGCCAGCAGTTACTCTTACGGTTCCTACGAGCAGTACTTC. Its protein product is CASSYSYGSYEQYF.